The next 25 T cell receptor beta chains were all read from a single sample in a study of T cell responses to AZD1222 COVID-19 vaccine (TCRdb year 2021). The receptor library was made with the immunoSEQ multiplex PCR assay. TCRdb retrieved this table from immuneACCESS and kept in-frame rearrangements only. Not all clones are present; in checked studies, unresolved V genes account for under half, and no reason is known for the remainder. This sample has under 200,000 clones in its table, and around 94% of those were observed once. The ten largest clones add up to 3.6% of the sample. The label giving this sample's time point can be read as: about 28 days (+/-7) after the second vaccine dose. What the treatment or condition label conveys for this sample: meningococcal conjugate vaccine given as trial control. Specimen: peripheral blood, collected 28 days after the second dose of the MenACWY control vaccine. These receptors were taken from an adult who received the MenACWY meningococcal vaccine as a control.

This clone was seen once. This sequence joins TRBV6-2 or TRBV6-3 and TRBJ2-1; D gene uncertain. This CDR3 is built from 13 residues. Germline CDR1 and CDR2: MNHEY and SVGEGT. The V end was cut by 4 bases, the J end by 7 bases, with 11 bases between. CDR3 sequence: CASSSTRLNEQFF. The CDR3 coding sequence is TGTGCCAGCAGTTCGACTCGGTTGAATGAGCAGTTCTTC.

The J gene is TRBJ1-1, the V gene TRBV7-2, with D uncertain. The ends were cut back, 1 base at V and 3 bases at J, with 9 bases in the middle. Per the germline V gene, CDR1 is SGHTA and CDR2 is FQGNSA. The CDR3 length is 14 residues. CDR3 bases: TGTGCCAGCAGCTTAGAGTACAGACACACTGAAGCTTTCTTT. Residues: CASSLEYRHTEAFF.

The chain recombines TRBV7-9 with TRBJ1-1; D gene unclear. Germline CDR1 SEHNR, CDR2 FQNEAQ (reference sequence). CDR3 length: 16 amino acids. Trimming took off 4 bases at V and 7 bases at J, with 22 bases between the two ends. CDR3 in DNA: TGTGCCAGCAGCTCTTATCCCCCCCAGACGGGCAGTGAAGCTTTCTTT. Its translation: CASSSYPPQTGSEAFF.

In its sample, this clone was seen once. This chain uses TRBV5-5 with TRBJ2-7; perhaps D is TRBD1 or TRBD2 (5 bases each). This CDR3 comprises 14 residues. Germline-derived CDR1 and CDR2 are SGHKS and YYEKEE (reference sequence). V lost 3 bases and J 5 bases, leaving 15 bases between the germline ends. CDR3 loop: CASSWTRDLDEQYF. CDR3 sequence (DNA): TGTGCCAGCAGCTGGACCCGGGACCTCGACGAGCAGTACTTC.

This CDR3 reads CASASARDNEQFF. CDR3 nucleotides: TGTGCCAGCGCCTCCGCTAGGGACAATGAGCAGTTCTTC. The chain uses TRBV18 and TRBJ2-1, with D unresolved. The germline V and J ends were trimmed by 8 bases and 5 bases, with 13 bases remaining between them. The CDR3 loop spans 13 amino acids. The germline V gene has CDR1 KGHSH and CDR2 LQKENI.

The chain combines TRBV2 with TRBJ1-4; no reliable D call. V lost 9 bases and J lost 7, with 12 bases in between. From germline, CDR1 is SNHLY and CDR2 FYNNEI. The CDR3 has 12 amino acids. Written as DNA, the CDR3 is TGTGCCAGATCATCCCCGGGTGAAAAACTGTTTTTT. Encoded protein: CARSSPGEKLFF.

This chain joins TRBV10-1 and TRBJ2-3, with unresolved D. The CDR3 spans 15 residues. CDR1 is WNHNN, CDR2 SYGVQD, per germline (reference sequence). The V gene lost 4 bases and the J gene lost 2 bases, with 13 bases spanning the gap. The CDR3 is CASSAGPDPTDTQYF. In DNA form, the CDR3 reads TGCGCCAGCAGTGCCGGACCGGATCCCACAGATACGCAGTATTTT.

V usage is TRBV19 and J usage is TRBJ2-7, with TRBD1 as a possible D gene (5 bases). The germline V gene has CDR1 LNHDA and CDR2 SQIVND (reference sequence). The CDR3 contains 14 residues. The V end was cut by 3 bases, the J end by 3 bases, with 12 bases between. The CDR3 nucleotides are TGTGCCAGTAGTATCGGCAGGGCCGTCTACGAGCAGTACTTC. Protein: CASSIGRAVYEQYF.

The rearrangement uses TRBV5-6 and TRBJ2-1; tentative D call: TRBD2 (5 bases). The germline CDR1 and CDR2 sequences are SGHDT and YYEEEE. The CDR3 totals 16 residues. Deletions cut 0 bases from V and 0 bases from J, with 10 bases between. CDR3 sequence reads: CASSLESTSSYNEQFF. DNA of the CDR3: TGTGCCAGCAGCTTGGAAAGCACTAGCTCCTACAATGAGCAGTTCTTC.

The V call is TRBV18, the J call TRBJ2-7, with TRBD2 identical over 16 bases. CDR3 size: 16 residues. Germline V CDR1 and CDR2: KGHSH, LQKENI. V lost 4 bases to trimming and J lost 7 bases; unmatched junction nucleotides: 7. CDR3 loop: CASSRPGLAGGSEQYF. The CDR3 bases are TGTGCCAGCTCACGGCCGGGACTAGCGGGAGGGTCTGAGCAGTACTTC.

The chain links TRBV5-4 to TRBJ2-5; D is unresolved. Germline CDR1 and CDR2: SGHNT and YYREEE (reference sequence). Trimming took 3 bases from V and 4 from J, leaving 16 bases between them. The CDR3 covers 15 residues. The CDR3: CASSSGSQIGETQYF. CDR3 DNA: TGTGCCAGCAGCTCCGGTTCCCAGATTGGAGAGACCCAGTACTTC.

The V gene is TRBV9, the J gene TRBJ1-2; 10 bases agree with TRBD1. Trimming took 4 bases from V and 2 from J; bases not matched to a gene: 5. Germline V CDR1 and CDR2: SGDLS, YYNGEE. This CDR3 spans 15 amino acids. CDR3 amino acids: CASSKGQGINYGYTF. CDR3 DNA: TGTGCCAGCAGCAAGGGACAGGGGATAAACTATGGCTACACCTTC.

The chain uses TRBV27 and TRBJ2-5, with D unclear. Trimming cost V 1 base and J 4 bases, with 4 bases left between them. CDR1 is MNHEY, CDR2 SMNVEV, per germline (reference sequence). This CDR3 has 12 residues. CDR3 loop: CASSLFRETQYF. CDR3 coding DNA: TGTGCCAGCAGTTTATTTAGAGAGACCCAGTACTTC.

The chain carries TRBV6-2 or TRBV6-3 and TRBJ2-3, with TRBD2 matching 9 bases. The CDR3 contains 20 residues. Per the germline V gene, CDR1 is MNHEY and CDR2 is SVGEGT. Trimming removed 4 bases from V and 0 bases from J; junction bases left unmatched: 17. This chain's CDR3 is CASSSLREGRRAGSTDTQYF. In nucleotides, the CDR3 is TGTGCCAGCAGTTCCCTGCGGGAGGGCCGGAGGGCAGGAAGCACAGATACGCAGTATTTT.

To note about this clone: This specimen includes other DNA sequences encoding the same CDR3. The chain recombines TRBV5-6 with TRBJ2-7; possibly TRBD2 for D (5 bases). The CDR3 sequence is 14 residues long. With 1 base removed from V and 0 bases from J, the gap between germline ends came to 8 bases. Germline V gives CDR1 SGHDT, CDR2 YYEEEE. CDR3 loop: CASSLKGSSYEQYF. The CDR3 DNA is TGTGCCAGCAGCTTGAAAGGGAGCTCCTACGAGCAGTACTTC.

The chain's CDR3 is CASSRDRAENSPLHF. The CDR3, as DNA: TGCGCCAGCAGCCGGGACAGGGCGGAAAATTCACCCCTCCACTTT. The rearrangement uses TRBV5-1 and TRBJ1-6, with 9 bases fitting TRBD1. The germline gives CDR1 SGHRS, CDR2 YFSETQ. The CDR3 is made up of 15 amino acids. V lost 4 bases to trimming and J lost 7 bases; unmatched junction nucleotides: 6.

Points on this clone: Within the sample, other DNA sequences also encode this same CDR3. The chain carries TRBV5-1 and TRBJ2-1; 10 positions match TRBD1. The trim removed 3 bases at V and 4 bases at J, leaving 4 bases unmatched. In germline, CDR1 is SGHRS, CDR2 YFSETQ. The CDR3 runs to 15 residues. Here the CDR3 reads CASSSWTGGYNEQFF. CDR3 nucleotides: TGCGCCAGCAGCTCTTGGACAGGGGGATACAATGAGCAGTTCTTC.

The chain links TRBV5-4 to TRBJ2-7; D gene unclear. V shed 0 bases and J shed 2 bases, with 6 bases lying between them. Germline V gene data show CDR1 as SGHNT and CDR2 as YYREEE (reference sequence). CDR3 length: 13 residues. This CDR3 is CASSLDLTYEQYF. The CDR3 bases are TGTGCCAGCAGCTTGGACCTGACCTACGAGCAGTACTTC.

Only one count was recorded for this clone. The chain's CDR3 is CSVEVTQGNTIYF. For the CDR3, the DNA is TGCAGCGTTGAAGTAACGCAAGGAAACACCATATATTTT. The genes are TRBV29-1 and TRBJ1-3; D is unresolved. Trimming took 1 base from V and 4 from J, leaving 8 bases between them. In germline, CDR1 is SQVTM, CDR2 ANQGSEA. The CDR3 runs to 13 residues.

The CDR3 reads CASSFSGQPRGGYTF. CDR3 coding DNA: TGTGCCAGCAGTTTTTCGGGACAGCCCCGAGGTGGCTACACCTTC. The chain couples TRBV28 to TRBJ1-2; 7 nucleotides agree with TRBD1. This CDR3 contains 15 residues. The V gene end was trimmed by 3 bases and the J gene end by 7 bases; junction bases not matched to a gene: 11. Germline CDR1 is MDHEN and CDR2 is SYDVKM.

The J gene is TRBJ1-6, the V gene TRBV14; D unclear. Germline V CDR1 and CDR2: SGHDN, FVKESK. Trimming stripped 1 base from V and 7 bases from J, with 5 bases between. The CDR3 consists of 13 residues. The CDR3 DNA is TGTGCCAGCAGCCAAGTCCCGAATTCACCCCTCCACTTT. Protein product: CASSQVPNSPLHF.

The chain couples TRBV4-3 to TRBJ2-7, with no clear D. In germline, CDR1 is LGHNA, CDR2 YSLEER. This CDR3 spans 13 amino acids. Trimming left V 0 bases short and J 13 bases short, with 16 bases between. Written as DNA, the CDR3 is TGCGCCAGCAGCCAAGATCGGAGACCACTTCTCTACTTC. As protein: CASSQDRRPLLYF.

The chain is built from TRBV20-1 and TRBJ2-7; D gene unclear. CDR3 length: 11 residues. V lost 5 bases and J lost 3, with 8 bases in between. Germline V gene lookup returns CDR1 DFQATT and CDR2 SNEGSKA (reference sequence). CDR3: CSAGLNYEQYF. The CDR3 nucleotides read TGCAGTGCTGGGCTGAACTACGAGCAGTACTTC.

J is TRBJ1-1 and V is TRBV9; D remains unclear. V lost 4 bases and J 0 bases, leaving 13 bases between the germline ends. This CDR3 is 15 amino acids long. Germline CDR1 reads SGDLS; CDR2 reads YYNGEE. The CDR3 reads CASSPYIGVNTEAFF. CDR3 DNA: TGTGCCAGCAGCCCTTACATCGGGGTGAACACTGAAGCTTTCTTT.

The chain recombines TRBV3-1 (or the pseudogene TRBV3-2) with TRBJ1-5; 8 nucleotides match TRBD1. Germline values: CDR1 LGHDT, CDR2 YNNKEL (reference sequence). The junction had 4 bases not matched to a gene; V was cut back by 0 bases and J by 9 bases. There are 14 residues in the CDR3. DNA of the CDR3: TGTGCCAGCAGCCAAGACAGGGGGCTGTTGCCCCAGCATTTT. The encoded protein is CASSQDRGLLPQHF.